This entry features one TCR beta chain sequence. Its antigen is unknown. No treatment of any kind had been given to any patient before thyroid surgery. TCRdb re-clonotyped the PCR reads through MiXCR. The sample has fewer than 40,000 clones, roughly 20% seen once. This entry comes from a study of metastatic and nonmetastatic thyroid tumors. About the study: Repertoires from malignant and benign thyroid patients were compared across blood and tumor or nodule tissue. Whole-study findings and limits: As reported, TCR beta diversity in blood and tumor was significantly higher in malignant thyroid tumors than in benign nodules.

The V end was cut by 6 bases, the J end by 5 bases, with 16 bases between. The CDR3 is made up of 14 amino acids. CDR1 is MDHEN and CDR2 is SYDVKM in the germline V gene. Sequencing was carried out using tumor tissue. The receptor comes from a male donor with papillary thyroid cancer or a benign thyroid nodule (not recorded which). Some clones in this sample may be carry-over from other donors' samples. The rearrangement uses TRBV28 and TRBJ1-1, with TRBD1 as a possible D gene (5 bases). CDR3 sequence: CASRPPGLRTEAFF. The CDR3 coding sequence is TGTGCCAGCAGGCCGCCGGGACTAAGAACTGAAGCTTTCTTT. The full variable domain, with the rest looked up from reference TRBV28 and TRBJ1-1, is DVKVTQSSRYLVKRTGEKVFLECVQDMDHENMFWYRQDPGLGLRLIYFSYDVKMKEKGDIPEGYSVSREKKERFSLILESASTNQTSMYLCASRPPGLRTEAFFGQGTRLTVV.